The rows below give T cell receptor beta chains drawn from one sample of a study of blood T cell repertoires in COVID-19. The repertoire was sequenced with immunoSEQ multiplex PCR; TCRdb's copy has only in-frame clones and lacks some. This repertoire shows fewer than 400,000 clones, about nine tenths found once; its top ten account for roughly 5.3%. Sequenced input: PBMCs or T cells enriched from blood (not recorded which). The source is a man in his sixties who had recovered from COVID-19. Both conserved end residues are part of each CDR3.

V gene	J gene	CDR3 protein
TRBV7-2	TRBJ2-7	CASSPQFSTYEQYF
TRBV3-1/TRBV3-2	TRBJ2-1	CASSQDRSPYNEQFF
TRBV6-5	TRBJ1-5	CASRAGGSGNQPQHF
TRBV5-6	TRBJ1-5	CASTRGGQAPFPQHF
TRBV9	TRBJ2-1	CASSPEGLAGSYNEQFF
TRBV6-5	TRBJ1-4	CASSSGQVVDEKLFF
TRBV5-4	TRBJ2-5	CASSLAGGGFQETQYF
TRBV10-1	TRBJ2-5	CASSERSSGRPPETQYF
TRBV10-1	TRBJ2-7	CASSGDRGQVAPAYEQYF
TRBV5-1	TRBJ1-4	CASSVAQAATNEKLFF
TRBV11-2	TRBJ2-3	CASSLQPGLATDTQYF
TRBV9	TRBJ2-1	CASSVFGLADYNEQFF
TRBV7-2	TRBJ2-1	CASSLRTSGLNSYNEQFF
TRBV29-1	TRBJ2-5	CSVHPGDETQYF
TRBV9	TRBJ2-2	CASSVAQGGTGELFF
TRBV7-9	TRBJ2-7	CASSLSQTYEQYF
TRBV6-4	TRBJ2-3	CASSEGASGTDTQYF
TRBV6-6	TRBJ2-1	CASSPLAGDPKPHEQFF
TRBV24-1	TRBJ2-3	CATKATSRGTDTQYF
TRBV27	TRBJ1-1	CASSPQGATEAFF
TRBV9	TRBJ2-6	CASTGWGAGANVLTF
TRBV6-5	TRBJ2-7	CASSYSSGTRSYEQYF
TRBV27	TRBJ1-4	CASKTGGSANEKLFF
TRBV4-3	TRBJ1-4	CASSRRLSSSNEKLFF
TRBV5-6	TRBJ1-2	CASRTGGAQSYGYTF
TRBV5-1	TRBJ2-7	CASSDPGQGVYEQYF
TRBV24-1	TRBJ2-1	CATSDAIAASYNEQFF
TRBV7-9	TRBJ2-1	CASSFGLAGGFSNEQFF
TRBV6-5	TRBJ1-1	CASSWVGQGEAFF
TRBV3-1/TRBV3-2	TRBJ1-3	CASSSLPLRQDSGNTIYF
TRBV4-3	TRBJ1-2	CASSQAGAGGGNYGYTF
TRBV5-1	TRBJ1-5	CASSFSDSNAQPQHF
TRBV7-9	TRBJ2-3	CASSVPGQGTDTQYF
TRBV6-5	TRBJ1-1	CASSNIRGTTEAFF
TRBV24-1	TRBJ2-1	CATSDRLGEQFF
TRBV5-1	TRBJ2-1	CASSLRTISYNEQFF
TRBV5-1	TRBJ2-7	CASSSTPGQSYEQYF
TRBV14	TRBJ2-1	CASSLRDFSYNEQFF
TRBV6-5	TRBJ2-5	CASRLGLAQETQYF
TRBV29-1	TRBJ2-3	CSVDAGVDTQYF
TRBV6-5	TRBJ2-7	CASSLYRASDYEQYF